This T cell receptor (beta chain) emerged from a study of blood T cell repertoires in COVID-19. Study summary: Sources were T cells, B-cell-depleted T cells, or PBMCs; the material itself was cDNA or gDNA.

CDR1 SGHDT and CDR2 YYEEEE come from the germline V gene. The V end was cut by 4 bases, the J end by 9 bases, with 8 bases between. CDR3 length: 11 amino acids. As originally analysed: Estimation of nucleated cell counts was performed using reference gene primer amplification. Method: immunoSEQ multiplex PCR; TCRdb's copy keeps in-frame clones and lacks some. The V and J calls and clone size were taken over from that table, and D and trimming were inferred from the DNA. The table shows 210,000 or so clones, with 86% occurring only once. Sequenced input: peripheral blood. The rearrangement joins TRBV5-6 to TRBJ1-3, with D hard to call. This receptor was taken from a man aged 45-60 years with acute or convalescent COVID-19. CDR3 sequence reads: CASSRRGTIYF. The CDR3 nucleotides are TGTGCCAGCAGCCGCCGAGGCACCATATATTTT.